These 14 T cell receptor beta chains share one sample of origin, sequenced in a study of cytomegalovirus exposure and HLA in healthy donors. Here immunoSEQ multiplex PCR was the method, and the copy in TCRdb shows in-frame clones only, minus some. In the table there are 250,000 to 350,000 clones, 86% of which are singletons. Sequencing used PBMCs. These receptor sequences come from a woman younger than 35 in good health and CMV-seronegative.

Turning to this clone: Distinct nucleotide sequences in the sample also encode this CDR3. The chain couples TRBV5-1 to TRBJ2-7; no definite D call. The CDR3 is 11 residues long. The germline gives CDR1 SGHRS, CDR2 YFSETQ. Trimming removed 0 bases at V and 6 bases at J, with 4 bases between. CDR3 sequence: CASSLAGEQYF. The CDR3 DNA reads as TGCGCCAGCAGCTTGGCGGGCGAGCAGTACTTC. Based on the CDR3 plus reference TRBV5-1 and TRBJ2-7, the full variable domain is KAGVTQTPRYLIKTRGQQVTLSCSPISGHRSVSWYQQTPGQGLQFLFEYFSETQRNKGNFPGRFSGRQFSNSRSEMNVSTLELGDSALYLCASSLAGEQYFGPGTRLTVT.

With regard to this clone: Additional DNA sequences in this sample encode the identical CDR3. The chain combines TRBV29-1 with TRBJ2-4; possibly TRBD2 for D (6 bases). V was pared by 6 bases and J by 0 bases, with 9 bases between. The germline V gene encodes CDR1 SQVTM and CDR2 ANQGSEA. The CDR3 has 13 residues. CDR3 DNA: TGCAGCGTGGGGGGTAGAGCCAAAAACATTCAGTACTTC. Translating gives CSVGGRAKNIQYF. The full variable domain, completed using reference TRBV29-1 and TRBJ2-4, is SAVISQKPSRDICQRGTSLTIQCQVDSQVTMMFWYRQQPGQSLTLIATANQGSEATYESGFVIDKFPISRPNLTFSTLTVSNMSPEDSSIYLCSVGGRAKNIQYFGAGTRLSVL.

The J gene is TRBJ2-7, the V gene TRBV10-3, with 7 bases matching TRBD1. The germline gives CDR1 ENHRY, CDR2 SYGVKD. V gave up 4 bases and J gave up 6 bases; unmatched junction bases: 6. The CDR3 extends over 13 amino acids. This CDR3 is CAISGYRGVEQYF. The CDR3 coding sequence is TGTGCCATCAGTGGGTACAGGGGCGTCGAGCAGTACTTC.

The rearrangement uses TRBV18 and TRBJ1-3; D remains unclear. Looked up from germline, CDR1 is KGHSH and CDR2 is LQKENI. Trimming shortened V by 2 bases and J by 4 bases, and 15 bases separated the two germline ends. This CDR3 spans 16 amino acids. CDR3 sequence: CASSPTPDPGGNTIYF. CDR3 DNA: TGTGCCAGCTCACCAACTCCAGACCCCGGGGGAAACACCATATATTTT. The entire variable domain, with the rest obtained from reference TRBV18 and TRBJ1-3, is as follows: NAGVMQNPRHLVRRRGQEARLRCSPMKGHSHVYWYRQLPEEGLKFMVYLQKENIIDESGMPKERFSAEFPKEGPSILRIQQVVRGDSAAYFCASSPTPDPGGNTIYFGEGSWLTVV.

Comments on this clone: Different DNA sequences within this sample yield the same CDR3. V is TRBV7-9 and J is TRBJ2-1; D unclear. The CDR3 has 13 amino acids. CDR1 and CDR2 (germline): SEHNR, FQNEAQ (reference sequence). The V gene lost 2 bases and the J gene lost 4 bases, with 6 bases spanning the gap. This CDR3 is CASSLTGYNEQFF. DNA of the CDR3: TGTGCCAGCAGCTTAACCGGGTACAATGAGCAGTTCTTC.

For the CDR3, the DNA is TGTGCCAGCAGTGAACGGTGGCAGGGGAACTATGGCTACACCTTC. Translating gives CASSERWQGNYGYTF. This chain links TRBV25-1 with TRBJ1-2; D may be TRBD1 (6 bases). Per the germline V gene, CDR1 is MGHDK and CDR2 is SYGVNS. Trimming removed 2 bases at V and 2 bases at J, with 12 bases between. This CDR3 is 15 amino acids long.

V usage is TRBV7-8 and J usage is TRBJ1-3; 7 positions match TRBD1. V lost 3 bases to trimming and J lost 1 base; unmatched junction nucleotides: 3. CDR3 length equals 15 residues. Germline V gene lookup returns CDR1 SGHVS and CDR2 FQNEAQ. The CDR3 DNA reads TGTGCCAGCAGCTTGGGACAGCCTTCTGGAAACACCATATATTTT. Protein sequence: CASSLGQPSGNTIYF.

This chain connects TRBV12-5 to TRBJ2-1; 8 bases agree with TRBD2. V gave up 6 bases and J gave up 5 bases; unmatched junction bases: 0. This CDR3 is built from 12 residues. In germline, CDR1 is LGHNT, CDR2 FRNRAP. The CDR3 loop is CASGRGDNEQFF. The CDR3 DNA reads TGTGCTAGTGGGCGGGGGGACAATGAGCAGTTCTTC.

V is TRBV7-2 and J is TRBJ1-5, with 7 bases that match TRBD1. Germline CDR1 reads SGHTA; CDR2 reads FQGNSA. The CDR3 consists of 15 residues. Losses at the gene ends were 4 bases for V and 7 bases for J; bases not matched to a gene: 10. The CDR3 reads CASSSRTGEGQPQHF. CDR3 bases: TGTGCCAGCAGCTCTCGGACAGGCGAGGGACAGCCCCAGCATTTT.

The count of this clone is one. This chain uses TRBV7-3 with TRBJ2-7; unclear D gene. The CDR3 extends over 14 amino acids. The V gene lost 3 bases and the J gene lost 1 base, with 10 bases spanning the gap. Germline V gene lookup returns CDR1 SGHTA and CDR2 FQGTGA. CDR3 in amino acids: CASSLSPGSYEQYF. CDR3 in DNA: TGTGCCAGCAGCTTGTCTCCCGGGTCCTACGAGCAGTACTTC.

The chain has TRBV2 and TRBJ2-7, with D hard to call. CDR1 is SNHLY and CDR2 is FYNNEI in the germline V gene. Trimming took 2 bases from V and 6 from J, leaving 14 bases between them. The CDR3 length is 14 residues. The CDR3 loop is CASSEIQIMAEQYF. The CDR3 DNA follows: TGTGCCAGCAGTGAAATCCAAATTATGGCCGAGCAGTACTTC.

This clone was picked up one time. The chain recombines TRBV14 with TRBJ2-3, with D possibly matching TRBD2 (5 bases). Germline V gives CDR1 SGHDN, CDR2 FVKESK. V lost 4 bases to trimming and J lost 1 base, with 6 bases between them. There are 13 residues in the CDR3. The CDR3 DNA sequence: TGTGCCAGCAGCCTTAGCGGCACAGATACGCAGTATTTT. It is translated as CASSLSGTDTQYF.

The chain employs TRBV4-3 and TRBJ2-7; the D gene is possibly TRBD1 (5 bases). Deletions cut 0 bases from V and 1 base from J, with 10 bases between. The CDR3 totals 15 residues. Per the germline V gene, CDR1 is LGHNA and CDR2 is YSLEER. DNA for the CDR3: TGCGCCAGCAGCCAAGAGACAGTTGGGTCCTACGAGCAGTACTTC. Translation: CASSQETVGSYEQYF.

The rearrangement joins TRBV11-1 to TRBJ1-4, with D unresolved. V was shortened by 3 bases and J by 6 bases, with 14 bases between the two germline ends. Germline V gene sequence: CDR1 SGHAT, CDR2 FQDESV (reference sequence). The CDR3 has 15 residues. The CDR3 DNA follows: TGTGCCAGCAGCTTCTCCGGGGATAGGGATGAAAAACTGTTTTTT. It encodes CASSFSGDRDEKLFF. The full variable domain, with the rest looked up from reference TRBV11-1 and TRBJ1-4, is EAEVAQSPRYKITEKSQAVAFWCDPISGHATLYWYRQILGQGPELLVQFQDESVVDDSQLPKDRFSAERLKGVDSTLKIQPAELGDSAMYLCASSFSGDRDEKLFFGSGTQLSVL.